This T cell receptor (beta chain) originates from a study of cytomegalovirus exposure and HLA in healthy donors listed by TCRdb under 2017. Looking at the study overall: In an earlier analysis of roughly 590 of the donors, less than 350 Gb of sequence data and some 120 million unique TCR beta sequences from about 179 million T cells were reported. An early release that covered around 590 HLA-typed donors contained approximately 300 gigabases of sequencing data and around 80 million unique TCR sequences. Among the roughly 400 genotyped donors, approximately 77% belonged to the genetic ancestry cluster associated with self-reported Caucasian donors. The aim of the study was to test whether cataloging public T cell receptors could identify signatures of past pathogen exposure. Using immunosequencing, the study profiled T cell repertoires from some 670 subjects and related those repertoires to cytomegalovirus serostatus. Along with the approximately 700-subject first cohort, a separate validation cohort of approximately 110 different subjects was used. To predict cytomegalovirus infection status, the study brought together high-throughput TCR immunosequencing, statistical association of individual TCRs with disease status, and machine learning. To study patterns of TCR occurrence, a later analysis re-analyzed previously published TCR beta repertoires from 600 to 750 donors and added high-resolution HLA genotyping. Rather than using new phenotypic data, the later analysis identified candidate immune exposures from TCR beta sequences and from how often those sequences occurred across donors. In an earlier analysis of 550 to 700 of the donors, high-throughput TCR beta sequencing was used to judge whether each TCR beta V gene segment behaved as functional or pseudogenic. Alongside the repertoire data, information on donor age, sex, ethnicity and CMV serostatus was compiled. In a later genetic analysis, genome-wide SNP genotypes for about 55% of the roughly 700 donors were used, and that subset was treated as a discovery cohort. All discovery cohort repertoires had been generated on a single sequencing platform. Both class I and class II loci were covered by HLA typing, at four-digit resolution. Typing coverage differed by locus: A, B, C, DRB1 and DQB1 were typed in about 620-630 donors, DQA1 in about 560, DPA1 in 600 to 610, and DPB1 in just under 490. Four or five DR-DQ haplotypes were handled as single units for association and clustering, since linkage in the cohort was strong. Among a few hundred genotyped donors of the cohort, an average of approximately 250,000 unique TCR beta nucleotide sequences were sequenced per donor, roughly 20% of them non-productive.

Comments on this clone: It lacks a known antigen. No much larger clone exists at a distance of one base, and base qualities are not known.

The full study reports these points: A later genetic analysis reported fewer N-insertions in productive TCRs among donors in an Asian-associated ancestry cluster than the roughly 700-donor mean. A further reported finding was that TCR beta sequences accurately predicted the HLA-A and HLA-B alleles for most subjects in the first cohort. Correlated functional status among segregating V segments might reflect linkage disequilibrium, but an unknown experimental factor could not be ruled out. Across donors, most TCR sequences were observed very rarely, whereas some public TCRs were present in many individuals. The 87-base-pair reads could not distinguish some IMGT-functional V segments, including TRBV6-2 and TRBV6-3, so those segments were excluded. According to the authors, the approach could potentially be generalized to other disease states and immunological phenotypes. Because counts were too low, approximately 15 rarely observed V segments, including chromosome 9 orphons, were excluded from the earlier analysis of 500 to 700 of the donors. When HLA alleles, especially DR and DQ, strongly co-occurred, TCR associations were difficult to assign to individual alleles. At a false discovery rate of 0.05, a later analysis linked under 20,000 TCR beta sequences to specific HLA alleles. A cluster of highly shared sequence variants was judged likely to represent a technical artifact of the sequencing pipeline. Three of the identified cytomegalovirus-associated TCR beta chains were confirmed in vitro to be specific for cytomegalovirus antigens. In both the original and validation cohorts, the classifier was reported to diagnose cytomegalovirus status with high specificity and sensitivity. In a later analysis, TCR association rates were found to vary across HLA loci, with the most associated TCRs seen for DRB1 alleles and the fewest for HLA-C alleles. Only TCR beta chains were sequenced in this cohort, and the absence of alpha or paired-chain data limited detectable features. In a later genetic analysis, a missense DCLRE1C variant was associated with V-gene and J-gene trimming of TCR beta chains, and the association was replicated in an independent cohort. For the cohort, immune exposure information was limited to CMV serostatus. The study listed 164 TCR beta chains as associated with cytomegalovirus. Several of the top co-occurrence clusters appeared to be linked to parvovirus B19, influenza, CMV and Epstein-Barr virus, according to a later analysis. In an earlier analysis of around 600 of the donors, most TCR beta V segments were observed in productive rearrangements about 90% or about 30% of the time, broadly matching IMGT annotations. Most CMV-associated TCR beta chains appeared to be HLA-restricted in a later analysis, and the HLA associations seemed to be driven largely by CMV exposure. In a later analysis, HLA-associated TCR beta chains showed more clonal expansion and lower generation probabilities than non-associated chains that were equally common. Because HLA typing was unavailable for some donors at each locus, only the typed subset was used in association tests. Roughly uniform sequencing depth across donors was assumed in presence/absence analyses, although this assumption may not hold.

In total, roughly 710 healthy bone marrow donors made up the cohort. All cohort members were sampled while nominally healthy, although unrecorded immune exposures were likely present. The donor tested CMV seropositive and was one of the 289 seropositive cohort members. A peripheral blood sample was provided by each donor, and peripheral blood mononuclear cells were used for TCR beta sequencing. The Qiagen DNeasy Blood Extraction Kit was used to extract genomic DNA from the blood cell samples. The library was obtained by the immunoSEQ multiplex PCR assay. For the multiplex PCR, a mixture combining 60 forward primers for TCR Vbeta segments and 13 reverse primers for TCR Jbeta segments was used. A multiplex PCR assay on genomic DNA amplified the CDR3 region of rearranged TCR beta genes. The amplified TCR beta libraries were sequenced on the Illumina HiSeq System as 87-base-pair reads. As for how the authors treated the data: A later analysis tallied roughly 78 million unique TCR beta chains across the approximately 670 repertoires, and around 10 million of those chains were shared by two or more donors. To remove PCR and sequencing errors, raw reads were error-corrected and collapsed into unique sequences using a nearest-neighbor algorithm that merged closely related sequences. CDR3 sequences were aligned to IMGT reference sequences to assign V, D and J gene segments. For a sequence to be retained, at least a six-nucleotide match to both a V gene segment and a J gene segment was required. Rearrangements were classified as productive when the CDR3 lacked stop codons and remained in frame with V and J, and all other rearrangements were classified as non-productive. Following IMGT convention, CDR3 was defined as the stretch from the second conserved V-encoded cysteine up to the conserved J-encoded phenylalanine. The earlier analysis of fewer than 700 of the donors excluded sequences that lacked an unambiguous match to a single V gene segment. An earlier analysis of a few hundred of the donors called V segments functional above 56.7% productive rearrangements and segregating when the between-donor standard deviation exceeded 5%. To diagnose cytomegalovirus status from the catalog of TCR beta chain sequences, a statistical classification framework was built. In a later analysis, V and J genes were assigned by comparing TCR nucleotide sequences against IMGT/GENE-DB human TR gene sequences. In a later analysis, CDR3 sequences and most-parsimonious VDJ recombination scenarios were assigned using the TCRdist pipeline. In a later analysis, each TCR beta chain was defined by its CDR3 amino acid sequence together with its V-gene family, and reads lacking a unique V-gene family were excluded. To address suspected cross-contamination and a sequencing artifact, a later analysis removed approximately 600 highly shared, low-generation-probability nucleotide sequences. In a later analysis, a clonal expansion index was calculated for each public chain from normalized within-repertoire ranks of inferred template counts. A later analysis computed generation probabilities with a VDJ recombination model fitted to out-of-frame rearrangements, and checked the results against IGoR. Hypergeometric tests were used in a later analysis to score TCR-TCR, TCR-HLA and TCR-CMV co-occurrence, with a repertoire-size bias correction applied to the TCR pairs. A later analysis estimated false discovery rates by permuting HLA or CMV assignments 20 times. In a later analysis, co-occurring TCRs were grouped with DBSCAN, and TCRdist sequence similarity was added when clustering was performed within HLA-allele-positive subsets. Repertoires with fewer than 30,000 or more than 120,000 public chains, plus five repertoires with anomalous nucleotide sharing, were excluded from co-occurrence clustering. TCRdb retrieved this table from immuneACCESS and kept in-frame rearrangements only. Not all clones are present; in checked studies, unresolved V genes account for under half, and no reason is known for the remainder. The D gene and trimming were derived from the DNA, and the V and J assignments and clone size from that table. The sample table holds 200,000 to 250,000 clones, of which approximately 80% were seen once. Of the sample, around 8.3% falls within the top ten clones.

The CDR3 starts with the cysteine, ends with the phenylalanine, and has 15 residues. Of all the DNA, just the CDR3 is kept, 45 bases in frame from base 1. The germline ends are 13 bases apart after V is trimmed by 0 bases and J by 3 bases. The germline V gene encodes CDR1 SGHRS and CDR2 YFSETQ. Sequencing was performed on PBMCs. The V gene is TRBV5-1 and the J gene is TRBJ2-7; the D gene is possibly TRBD2, with 6 bases matching. This TCR was sampled from a woman in her sixties or seventies in good health and CMV-seropositive. This receptor carries the CDR3 CASSLDASVHYEQYF. The sequenced DNA: TGCGCCAGCAGCTTGGATGCTAGCGTACACTACGAGCAGTACTTC.